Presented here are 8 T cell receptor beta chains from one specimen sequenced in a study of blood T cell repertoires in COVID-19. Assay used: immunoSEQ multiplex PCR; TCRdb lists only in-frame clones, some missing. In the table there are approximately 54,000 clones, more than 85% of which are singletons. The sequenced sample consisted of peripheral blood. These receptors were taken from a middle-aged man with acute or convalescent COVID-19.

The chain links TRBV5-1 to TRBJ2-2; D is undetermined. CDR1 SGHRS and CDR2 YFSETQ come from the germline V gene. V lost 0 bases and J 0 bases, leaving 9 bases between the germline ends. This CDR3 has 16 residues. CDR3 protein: CASSLGLLTNTGELFF. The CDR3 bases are TGCGCCAGCAGCTTGGGGCTACTAACGAACACCGGGGAGCTGTTTTTT.

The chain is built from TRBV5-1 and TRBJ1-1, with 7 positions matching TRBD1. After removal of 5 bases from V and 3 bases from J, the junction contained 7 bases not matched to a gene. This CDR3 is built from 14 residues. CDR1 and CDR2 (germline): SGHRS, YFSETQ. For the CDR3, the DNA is TGCGCCAGCAGACCCGACAGGGCGGACACTGAAGCTTTCTTT. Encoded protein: CASRPDRADTEAFF.

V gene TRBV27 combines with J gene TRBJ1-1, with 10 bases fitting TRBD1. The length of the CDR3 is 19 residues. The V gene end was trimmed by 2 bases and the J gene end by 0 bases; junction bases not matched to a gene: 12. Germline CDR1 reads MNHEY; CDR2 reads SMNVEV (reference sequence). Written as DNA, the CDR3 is TGTGCCAGCAGTTTAAACATCTGGGACAGGGGACCTATGAACACTGAAGCTTTCTTT. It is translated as CASSLNIWDRGPMNTEAFF.

This CDR3 reads CASSLEGLTYEQYF. The CDR3 DNA is TGTGCCAGCTCACTAGAGGGACTGACCTACGAGCAGTACTTC. The V call is TRBV18, the J call TRBJ2-7, with a weak D call TRBD2 (6 bases). Germline V gives CDR1 KGHSH, CDR2 LQKENI. The CDR3 extends over 14 amino acids. Trimming stripped 4 bases from V and 2 bases from J, with 12 bases between. Supplemented by reference TRBV18 and TRBJ2-7, the full variable domain reads NAGVMQNPRHLVRRRGQEARLRCSPMKGHSHVYWYRQLPEEGLKFMVYLQKENIIDESGMPKERFSAEFPKEGPSILRIQQVVRGDSAAYFCASSLEGLTYEQYFGPGTRLTVT.

CDR3 DNA sequence: TGTGCCAGCAGTCTCCGGGGGGCTTCACCCCTCCACTTT. It specifies CASSLRGASPLHF. V usage is TRBV2 and J usage is TRBJ1-6; weak D call: TRBD1 (6 bases). The CDR3 contains 13 residues. Trimming shortened V by 5 bases and J by 9 bases, and 11 bases separated the two germline ends. CDR1 is SNHLY and CDR2 is FYNNEI in the germline V gene.

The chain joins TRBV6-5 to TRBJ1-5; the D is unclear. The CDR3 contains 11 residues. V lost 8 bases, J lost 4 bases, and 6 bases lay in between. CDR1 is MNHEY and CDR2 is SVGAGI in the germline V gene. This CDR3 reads CASGGNQPQHF. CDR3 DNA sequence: TGTGCCAGCGGAGGGAATCAGCCCCAGCATTTT.

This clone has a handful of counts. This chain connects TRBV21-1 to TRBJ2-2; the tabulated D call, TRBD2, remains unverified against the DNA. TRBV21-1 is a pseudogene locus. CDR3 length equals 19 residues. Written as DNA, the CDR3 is TGTGCCAGCAGCGACGGGACTAGCGGGAGTGATCCGAGCACCGGGGAGCTGTTTTTT. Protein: CASSDGTSGSDPSTGELFF.

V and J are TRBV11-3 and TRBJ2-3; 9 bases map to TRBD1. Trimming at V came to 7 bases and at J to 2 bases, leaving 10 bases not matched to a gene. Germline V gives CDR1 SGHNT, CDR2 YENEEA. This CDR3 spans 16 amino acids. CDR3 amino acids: CASTPPGQGNTDTQYF. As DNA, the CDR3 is TGTGCCAGCACCCCCCCCGGACAGGGGAACACAGATACGCAGTATTTT.